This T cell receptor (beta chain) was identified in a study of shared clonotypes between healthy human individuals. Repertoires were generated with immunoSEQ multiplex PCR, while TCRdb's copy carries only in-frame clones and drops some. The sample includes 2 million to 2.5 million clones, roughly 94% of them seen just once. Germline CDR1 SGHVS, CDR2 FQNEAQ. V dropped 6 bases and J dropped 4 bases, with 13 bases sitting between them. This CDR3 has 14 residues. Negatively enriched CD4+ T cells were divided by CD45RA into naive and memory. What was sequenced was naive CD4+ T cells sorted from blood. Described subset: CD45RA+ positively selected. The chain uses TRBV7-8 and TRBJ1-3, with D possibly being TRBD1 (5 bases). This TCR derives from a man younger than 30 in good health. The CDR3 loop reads CASREGLLGNTIYF. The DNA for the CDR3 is TGTGCCAGCAGGGAGGGGTTGCTCGGAAACACCATATATTTT.